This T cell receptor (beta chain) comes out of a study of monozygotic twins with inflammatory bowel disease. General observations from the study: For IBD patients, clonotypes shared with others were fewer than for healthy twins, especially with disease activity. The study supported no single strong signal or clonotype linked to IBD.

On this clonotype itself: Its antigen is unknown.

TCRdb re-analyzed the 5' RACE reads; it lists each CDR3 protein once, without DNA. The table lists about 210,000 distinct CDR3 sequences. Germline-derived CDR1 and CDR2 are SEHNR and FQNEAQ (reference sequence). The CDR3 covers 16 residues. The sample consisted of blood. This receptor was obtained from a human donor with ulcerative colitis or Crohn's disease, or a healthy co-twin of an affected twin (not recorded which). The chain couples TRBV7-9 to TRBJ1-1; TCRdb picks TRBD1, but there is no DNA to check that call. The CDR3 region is CASSPIARDMNTEAFF.